This passage covers 32 T cell receptor beta chains from one sample sequenced in a study of CD8 T cells in ankylosing spondylitis. TCRdb processed the 5' RACE reads anew with MiXCR; each CDR3 protein has one entry. Seen here are fewer than 400,000 distinct CDR3 sequences, around 15% observed once, and the top ten hold about 1%. The sample comprised blood, either unsorted or a sorted T cell fraction (not recorded which). Source of these receptors: a male donor with ankylosing spondylitis or in good health (not recorded which).

The chain uses TRBV3-1 and TRBJ1-2, with a possible D match to TRBD1 (5 bases). Germline CDR1 LGHDT, CDR2 YNNKEL (reference sequence). V was cut by 4 bases and J by 8 bases, with 17 bases left in between. CDR3 size: 14 residues. The CDR3 reads CASSPGGSLRGYTF. CDR3 bases: TGTGCCAGCAGCCCCGGGGGGAGTCTACGCGGCTACACCTTC.

The chain links TRBV11-2 to TRBJ2-1, with D uncertain. This CDR3 contains 13 residues. V was clipped by 0 bases and J by 5 bases, with 5 bases between them. CDR1 is SGHAT and CDR2 is FQNNGV in the germline V gene. CDR3 protein: CASSLDRHNEQFF. The CDR3 DNA follows: TGTGCCAGCAGCTTAGATCGACACAATGAGCAGTTCTTC.

In this sample, this clonotype turned up a few times. J is TRBJ2-7 and V is TRBV7-2; D is uncertain. From germline, CDR1 is SGHTA and CDR2 FQGNSA. Deletions cut 5 bases from V and 2 bases from J, with 7 bases between. This CDR3 contains 12 residues. CDR3 loop: CASSRRPYEQYF. CDR3 bases: TGTGCCAGCAGCCGCCGGCCCTACGAGCAGTACTTC.

The chain recombines TRBV3-1 with TRBJ2-3; D is unclear. CDR3 length: 13 residues. Germline CDR1 LGHDT, CDR2 YNNKEL (reference sequence). V dropped 1 base and J dropped 3 bases, with 5 bases sitting between them. The CDR3 loop is CASSQVETDTQYF. CDR3 nucleotides: TGTGCCAGCAGCCAAGTTGAAACAGATACGCAGTATTTT.

On this clonotype itself: A much more abundant neighbour one base away suggests this may be a read error. The V gene is TRBV12-3 or TRBV12-4, the J gene TRBJ2-4; 9 nucleotides line up with TRBD1. This CDR3 comprises 15 residues. CDR3: CASSPGGQGENIQHF. The CDR3 coding sequence is TGTGCCAGCAGCCCTGGGGGACAGGGAGAAAACATTCAGCACTTC.

The rearrangement uses TRBV5-5 and TRBJ1-1; D is ambiguous. The CDR3 runs 13 residues. The germline gives CDR1 SGHKS, CDR2 YYEKEE (reference sequence). The V and J ends lost 2 bases and 1 base respectively, with 6 bases between them. CDR3 sequence (DNA): TGTGCCAGCAGCTTTAAGGGGAACACTGAAGCTTTCTTT. This translates into CASSFKGNTEAFF.

In DNA, the CDR3 is TGCGCCAGCAGCTTCATGGACCGGGGCTCTGGAAACACCATATATTTT. Protein sequence: CASSFMDRGSGNTIYF. The rearrangement links TRBV5-1 to TRBJ1-3; D is unclear. Trimming stripped 2 bases from V and 0 bases from J, with 12 bases between. This CDR3 contains 16 residues. Germline CDR1 reads SGHRS; CDR2 reads YFSETQ.

The rearrangement links TRBV4-1 to TRBJ2-5; 7 bases align to TRBD1. The CDR3 length is 15 residues. Germline CDR1 reads MGHRA; CDR2 reads YSYEKL. V dropped 1 base and J dropped 2; count of bases not matched to a gene: 4. CDR3 nucleotide sequence: TGCGCCAGCAGCCAAGCTGGGACAGTACAAGAGACCCAGTACTTC. Its translation: CASSQAGTVQETQYF.

This clonotype was recorded a few times. The chain is built from TRBV7-9 and TRBJ1-3; D remains unclear. This CDR3 spans 17 amino acids. V was trimmed by 3 bases and J by 0 bases, leaving 15 bases between them. Germline CDR1 SEHNR, CDR2 FQNEAQ (reference sequence). CDR3 region: CASSLDRGSSSGNTIYF. The CDR3 DNA is TGTGCCAGCAGCTTGGATCGGGGATCAAGCTCTGGAAACACCATATATTTT. The variable domain in full, with the rest retrieved from reference TRBV7-9 and TRBJ1-3, is DTGVSQNPRHKITKRGQNVTFRCDPISEHNRLYWYRQTLGQGPEFLTYFQNEAQLEKSRLLSDRFSAERPKGSFSTLEIQRTEQGDSAMYLCASSLDRGSSSGNTIYFGEGSWLTVV.

Ten or more counts support this clonotype. The chain is built from TRBV5-1 and TRBJ1-2; no clear D. The V gene's germline CDR1 is SGHRS and CDR2 YFSETQ. V was clipped by 5 bases and J by 8 bases, with 13 bases between them. The CDR3 consists of 12 residues. The CDR3 region has the DNA TGCGCCAGCAGTTCCGGGTTGTGGGGCTACACCTTC. This sequence encodes CASSSGLWGYTF.

Only a few counts were recorded for this clonotype. The chain has TRBV5-1 and TRBJ1-3; TRBD1 is a possible D gene (6 bases). This CDR3 spans 15 amino acids. CDR1 and CDR2 from the germline V gene are SGHRS and YFSETQ. V was pared by 4 bases and J by 0 bases, with 11 bases between. The CDR3 is CASSKTGISGNTIYF. The DNA for the CDR3 is TGCGCCAGCAGCAAAACAGGGATCTCTGGAAACACCATATATTTT.

The chain is built from TRBV7-2 and TRBJ1-2; 10 positions match TRBD1. After removal of 9 bases from V and 8 bases from J, the junction contained 9 bases not matched to a gene. This CDR3 contains 13 residues. Germline CDR1 SGHTA, CDR2 FQGNSA. CDR3 sequence (DNA): TGTGCCAGTTCGGGGGACAGGGGAGAGGGCTACACCTTC. Translating it yields CASSGDRGEGYTF.

This clonotype was observed a handful of times. This sequence joins TRBV5-1 and TRBJ2-5; D possibly corresponds to TRBD1 (5 bases). Trimming cost V 1 base and J 5 bases, with 12 bases left between them. CDR3 length: 14 amino acids. The V gene's germline CDR1 is SGHRS and CDR2 YFSETQ. The CDR3 reads CASSLKGFSETQYF. The CDR3 region has the DNA TGCGCCAGCAGCTTGAAGGGGTTTTCGGAGACCCAGTACTTC.

This clonotype came up many times. The chain recombines TRBV4-1 with TRBJ1-5, with no clear D. Trimming pared 4 bases from V and 5 bases from J, leaving 12 bases between. The CDR3 is 14 amino acids. Germline V lookup: CDR1 MGHRA, CDR2 YSYEKL. The CDR3 is CASSPGPRDQPQHF. The CDR3 nucleotides are TGCGCCAGCAGCCCCGGGCCGCGGGATCAGCCCCAGCATTTT.

This chain uses TRBV5-1 with TRBJ1-1; maybe TRBD1 (5 bases). Trimming cost V 0 bases and J 1 base, with 13 bases left between them. Germline CDR1 and CDR2: SGHRS and YFSETQ. This CDR3 is built from 16 residues. The CDR3 protein is CASSLGSGFPNTEAFF. Here the CDR3 DNA reads TGCGCCAGCAGCTTGGGTTCAGGGTTCCCGAACACTGAAGCTTTCTTT.

The CDR3 DNA sequence: TGCGCCAGCAGCTCTATACCCTACAATGAGCAGTTCTTC. Translated, it gives CASSSIPYNEQFF. This chain uses TRBV5-1 with TRBJ2-1; D is uncertain. This CDR3 region has 13 residues. Trimming cost V 3 bases and J 2 bases, with 6 bases left between them. Germline V gene data show CDR1 as SGHRS and CDR2 as YFSETQ.

This clonotype appeared a few times. V usage is TRBV20-1 and J usage is TRBJ2-3, with 11 bases fitting TRBD2. The junction had 4 bases not matched to a gene; V was cut back by 3 bases and J by 2 bases. This CDR3 spans 15 amino acids. Germline-derived CDR1 and CDR2 are DFQATT and SNEGSKA (reference sequence). In DNA form, the CDR3 reads TGCAGTGCTAGGGGGACTAGCGGTTTCACAGATACGCAGTATTTT. Translated: CSARGTSGFTDTQYF.

This clonotype was counted at least ten times. The chain joins TRBV29-1 to TRBJ2-3, with D uncertain. The CDR3 runs 13 residues. Trimming pared 4 bases from V and 7 bases from J, leaving 15 bases between. Germline assignment: CDR1 SQVTM and CDR2 ANQGSEA. The DNA of the CDR3 is TGCAGCGTTGGGGCCTTGTACTCCCATACGCAGTATTTT. It is translated as CSVGALYSHTQYF.

There are a few counts of this clonotype. The chain combines TRBV12-3 or TRBV12-4 with TRBJ1-1; maybe TRBD1 (6 bases). The CDR3 length is 13 residues. The V and J ends lost 6 bases and 7 bases respectively, with 15 bases between them. This chain's CDR3 is CASRPSGASEAFF. The CDR3 DNA follows: TGTGCCAGCAGGCCGTCAGGGGCGAGTGAAGCTTTCTTT.

This CDR3 reads CASSRNGLAGGGTGELFF. In nucleotides, the CDR3 is TGTGCCAGCAGCCGAAACGGACTAGCGGGGGGGGGTACCGGGGAGCTGTTTTTT. V usage is TRBV4-2 and J usage is TRBJ2-2; 15 nucleotides align to TRBD2. The CDR3 runs 18 residues. The trim removed 4 bases at V and 5 bases at J, leaving 8 bases unmatched. Germline lookup yields CDR1 LGHNA and CDR2 YNFKEQ.

The V and J genes are TRBV7-2 and TRBJ2-1; 13 bases fit TRBD2. Germline values: CDR1 SGHTA, CDR2 FQGNSA. V shed 5 bases and J 7 bases; nucleotides not matched to a gene: 8. CDR3 size: 16 residues. Here the CDR3 reads CASSDTRTSGSNEQFF. CDR3 sequence (DNA): TGTGCCAGCAGCGATACTCGGACTAGCGGGAGTAATGAGCAGTTCTTC.

This clonotype appeared a few times. The chain recombines TRBV10-3 with TRBJ1-2; D might be TRBD1 (5 bases). There are 14 residues in the CDR3. V was clipped by 3 bases and J by 3 bases, with 11 bases between them. Germline CDR1 reads ENHRY; CDR2 reads SYGVKD. The CDR3: CAISEPGLYYGYTF. The CDR3 DNA follows: TGTGCCATCAGTGAACCGGGACTCTACTATGGCTACACCTTC.

This clonotype appeared many times. The chain links TRBV4-1 to TRBJ1-2; 9 nucleotides agree with TRBD1. J was trimmed by 2 bases and V by 1 base; bases with no gene match: 2. CDR3 length: 15 amino acids. The germline CDR1 and CDR2 sequences are MGHRA and YSYEKL. The CDR3 protein is CASSQAGTGNYGYTF. DNA of the CDR3: TGCGCCAGCAGCCAAGCCGGGACAGGGAACTATGGCTACACCTTC.

This clonotype turned up a few times. The chain carries TRBV5-1 and TRBJ2-7; unclear D gene. The CDR3 spans 15 residues. Per the germline V gene, CDR1 is SGHRS and CDR2 is YFSETQ. V gave up 0 bases and J gave up 5 bases, with 15 bases separating them. In nucleotides, the CDR3 is TGCGCCAGCAGCTTGGGAGCAGGTTGGGGTAACGAGCAGTACTTC. This codes for CASSLGAGWGNEQYF.

In its sample, this clonotype was seen a few times. V and J are TRBV5-1 and TRBJ2-1; unclear D gene. This CDR3 spans 15 amino acids. The V gene lost 2 bases and the J gene lost 1 base, with 10 bases spanning the gap. Germline V gives CDR1 SGHRS, CDR2 YFSETQ. The CDR3 DNA reads TGCGCCAGCAGCTTAACTATAGGGTCCTACAATGAGCAGTTCTTC. It yields the protein CASSLTIGSYNEQFF.

This clonotype was picked up a small number of times. V and J are TRBV15 and TRBJ2-3; 9 bases line up with TRBD1. This CDR3 region has 15 residues. Germline CDR1 and CDR2: LNHNV and YYDKDF (reference sequence). Trimming removed 5 bases from V and 4 bases from J; junction bases left unmatched: 7. CDR3 sequence: CATSDGTGRADTQYF. The DNA of the CDR3 is TGTGCCACCAGCGACGGGACAGGGAGGGCAGATACGCAGTATTTT.

This chain joins TRBV5-5 and TRBJ2-5, with 7 bases identical to TRBD2. Germline CDR1 is SGHKS and CDR2 is YYEKEE (reference sequence). The CDR3 runs 15 residues. With V trimmed by 0 bases and J by 4 bases, 6 bases remained unmatched. Here the CDR3 DNA reads TGTGCCAGCAGCTTGGCGGCGGGGGAGGGAGAGACCCAGTACTTC. Protein sequence: CASSLAAGEGETQYF.

The chain recombines TRBV5-1 with TRBJ1-2; maybe TRBD1 (5 bases). Trimming left V 6 bases short and J 0 bases short, with 18 bases between. This CDR3 is 16 amino acids long. Per germline, CDR1 SGHRS and CDR2 YFSETQ. For the CDR3, the DNA is TGCGCCAGCAACAACCTCGGGGGAACCCCTAACTATGGCTACACCTTC. Translation gives CASNNLGGTPNYGYTF.

This chain connects TRBV7-9 to TRBJ1-1; the D is unclear. The V gene's germline CDR1 is SEHNR and CDR2 FQNEAQ (reference sequence). Trimming took off 1 base at V and 1 base at J, with 10 bases between the two ends. The CDR3 runs 15 residues. The CDR3 loop reads CASSLGQAKNTEAFF. The DNA of the CDR3 is TGTGCCAGCAGCTTAGGGCAGGCGAAGAACACTGAAGCTTTCTTT. The entire variable domain, with the rest obtained from reference TRBV7-9 and TRBJ1-1, is as follows: DTGVSQNPRHKITKRGQNVTFRCDPISEHNRLYWYRQTLGQGPEFLTYFQNEAQLEKSRLLSDRFSAERPKGSFSTLEIQRTEQGDSAMYLCASSLGQAKNTEAFFGQGTRLTVV.

This clonotype was detected only a few times. The chain recombines TRBV20-1 with TRBJ2-1; D might be TRBD2 (6 bases). The CDR3 length is 15 residues. V lost 0 bases and J lost 7, with 16 bases in between. From germline, CDR1 is DFQATT and CDR2 SNEGSKA (reference sequence). The CDR3 region is CSARDAGPALNEQFF. CDR3 DNA sequence: TGCAGTGCTAGAGATGCGGGACCAGCTTTAAATGAGCAGTTCTTC.

The V call is TRBV6-5, the J call TRBJ2-7; D tentatively fits TRBD1 or TRBD2 (7 bases each). The CDR3 runs to 15 residues. The germline gives CDR1 MNHEY, CDR2 SVGAGI. The V end was cut by 2 bases, the J end by 0 bases, with 11 bases between. The CDR3 nucleotides are TGTGCCAGCAGTTACAGCGGGGACAGCTCCTACGAGCAGTACTTC. This gives the protein CASSYSGDSSYEQYF.

This sequence joins TRBV3-1 and TRBJ2-2, with 8 bases aligning to TRBD2. V shed 1 base, J shed 0 bases, and the junction held 1 base outside the gene matches. This CDR3 contains 16 residues. Germline V gene data show CDR1 as LGHDT and CDR2 as YNNKEL (reference sequence). CDR3 residues: CASSQVAGSNTGELFF. CDR3 nucleotides: TGTGCCAGCAGCCAAGTAGCGGGGTCGAACACCGGGGAGCTGTTTTTT.